This note documents a single T cell receptor (beta chain) sequence. Documented treatment: randomized to nivolumab then ipilimumab (arm A) or the reverse (arm B). The sample is drawn from a study of sequential checkpoint blockade in melanoma. J lost 5 bases, V lost 2 bases, and 3 bases had no gene match. CDR1 SGDLS and CDR2 YYNGEE come from the germline V gene. The CDR3 extends over 14 amino acids. TCRdb's copy holds only in-frame clones and misses some; the assay was immunoSEQ multiplex PCR. The profile shows tens of thousands of clones, roughly 76% of them singletons. Sequencing used CD8+ T cells sorted from blood (inferred from file names), obtained from a patient given nivolumab and ipilimumab in sequence. The chain joins TRBV9 to TRBJ2-5; 10 bases are shared with TRBD2. This TCR was sampled from a human donor with melanoma. The CDR3 sequence: CASSVGLALETQYF. CDR3 coding DNA: TGTGCCAGCAGCGTGGGACTAGCGCTTGAGACCCAGTACTTC.